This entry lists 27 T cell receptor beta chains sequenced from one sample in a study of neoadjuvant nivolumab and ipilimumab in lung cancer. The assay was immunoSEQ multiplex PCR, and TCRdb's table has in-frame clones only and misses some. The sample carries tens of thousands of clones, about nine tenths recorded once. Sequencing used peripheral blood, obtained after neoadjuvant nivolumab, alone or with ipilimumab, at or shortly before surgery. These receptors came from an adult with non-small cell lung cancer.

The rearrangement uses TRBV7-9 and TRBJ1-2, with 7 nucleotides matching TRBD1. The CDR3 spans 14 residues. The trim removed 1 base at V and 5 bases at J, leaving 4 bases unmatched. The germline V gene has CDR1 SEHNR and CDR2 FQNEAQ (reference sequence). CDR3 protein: CASSLDLTGYGYTF. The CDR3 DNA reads TGTGCCAGCAGCTTAGATTTGACAGGGTATGGCTACACCTTC.

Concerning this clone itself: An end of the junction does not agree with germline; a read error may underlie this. The CDR3 nucleotides are TGTGCCAGCAGTAAGACAGATGCGCAGTATTTT. Protein sequence: CASSKTDAQYF. The rearrangement joins TRBV6-6 to TRBJ2-3, with D tentatively TRBD1 (5 bases). CDR1 MNHNY and CDR2 SVGAGI come from the germline V gene (reference sequence). The CDR3 runs to 11 residues.

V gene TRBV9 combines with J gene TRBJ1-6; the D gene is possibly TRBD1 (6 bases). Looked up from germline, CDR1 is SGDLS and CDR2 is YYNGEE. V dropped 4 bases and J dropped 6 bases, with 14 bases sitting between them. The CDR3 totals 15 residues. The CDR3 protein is CASSPRTALNSPLHF. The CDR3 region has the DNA TGTGCCAGCAGCCCACGGACAGCCCTTAATTCACCCCTCCACTTT.

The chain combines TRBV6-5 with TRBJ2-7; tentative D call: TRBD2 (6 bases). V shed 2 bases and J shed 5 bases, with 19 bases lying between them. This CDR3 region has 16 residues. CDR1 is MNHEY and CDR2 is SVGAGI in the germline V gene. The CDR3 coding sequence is TGTGCCAGCAGTTACGGCGGCCTGGCGGGGAAGGACGAGCAGTACTTC. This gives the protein CASSYGGLAGKDEQYF.

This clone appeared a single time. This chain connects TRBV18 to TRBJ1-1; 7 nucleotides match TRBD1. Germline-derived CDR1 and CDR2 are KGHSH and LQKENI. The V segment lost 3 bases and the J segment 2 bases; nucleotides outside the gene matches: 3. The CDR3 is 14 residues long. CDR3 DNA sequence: TGTGCCAGCTCACCTCGGACAGGCAACACTGAAGCTTTCTTT. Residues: CASSPRTGNTEAFF.

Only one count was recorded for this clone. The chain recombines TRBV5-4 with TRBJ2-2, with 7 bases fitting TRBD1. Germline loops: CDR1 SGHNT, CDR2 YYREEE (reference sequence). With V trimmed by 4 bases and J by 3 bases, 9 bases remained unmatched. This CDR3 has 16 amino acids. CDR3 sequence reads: CASSATGTVHTGELFF. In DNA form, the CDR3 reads TGTGCCAGCAGCGCAACCGGGACAGTTCACACCGGGGAGCTGTTTTTT.

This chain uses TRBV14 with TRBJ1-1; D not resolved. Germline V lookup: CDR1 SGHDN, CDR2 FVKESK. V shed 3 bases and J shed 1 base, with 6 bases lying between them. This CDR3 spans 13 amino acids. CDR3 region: CASSQAWNTEAFF. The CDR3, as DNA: TGTGCCAGCAGCCAGGCCTGGAACACTGAAGCTTTCTTT.

DNA of the CDR3: TGTGCCAGCAGCTTAGGGGACGTCGACCTCGAGGGCTACACCTTC. Amino acid sequence: CASSLGDVDLEGYTF. The chain links TRBV7-9 to TRBJ1-2; D is possibly TRBD1 (5 bases). CDR1 SEHNR and CDR2 FQNEAQ come from the germline V gene (reference sequence). The CDR3 is 15 residues long. Trimming removed 1 base from V and 8 bases from J, with 17 bases in between.

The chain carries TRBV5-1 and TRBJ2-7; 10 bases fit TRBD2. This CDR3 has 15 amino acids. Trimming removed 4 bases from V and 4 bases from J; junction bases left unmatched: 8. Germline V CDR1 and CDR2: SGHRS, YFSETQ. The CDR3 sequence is CASSQLAGSSYEQYF. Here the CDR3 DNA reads TGCGCCAGCAGCCAACTAGCGGGGTCAAGTTACGAGCAGTACTTC. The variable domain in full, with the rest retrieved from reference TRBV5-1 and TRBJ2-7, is KAGVTQTPRYLIKTRGQQVTLSCSPISGHRSVSWYQQTPGQGLQFLFEYFSETQRNKGNFPGRFSGRQFSNSRSEMNVSTLELGDSALYLCASSQLAGSSYEQYFGPGTRLTVT.

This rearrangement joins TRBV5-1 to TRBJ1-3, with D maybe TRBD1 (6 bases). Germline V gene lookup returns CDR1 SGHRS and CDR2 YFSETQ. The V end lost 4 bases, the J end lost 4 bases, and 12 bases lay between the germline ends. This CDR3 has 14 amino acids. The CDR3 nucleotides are TGCGCCAGCAGCCCGGACAGCGGGGGAAACACCATATATTTT. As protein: CASSPDSGGNTIYF. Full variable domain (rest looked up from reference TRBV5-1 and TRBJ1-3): KAGVTQTPRYLIKTRGQQVTLSCSPISGHRSVSWYQQTPGQGLQFLFEYFSETQRNKGNFPGRFSGRQFSNSRSEMNVSTLELGDSALYLCASSPDSGGNTIYFGEGSWLTVV.

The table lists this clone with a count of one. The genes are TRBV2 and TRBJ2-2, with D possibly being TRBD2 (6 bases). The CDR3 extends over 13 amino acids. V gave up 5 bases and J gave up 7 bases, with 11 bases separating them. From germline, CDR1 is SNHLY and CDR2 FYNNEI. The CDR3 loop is CASSRQGGGELFF. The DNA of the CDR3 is TGTGCCAGCAGTCGCCAGGGAGGCGGGGAGCTGTTTTTT.

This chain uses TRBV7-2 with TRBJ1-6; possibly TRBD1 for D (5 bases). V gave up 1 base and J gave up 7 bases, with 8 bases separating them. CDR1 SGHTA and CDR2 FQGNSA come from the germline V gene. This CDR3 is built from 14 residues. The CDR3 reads CASSLGDPNSPLHF. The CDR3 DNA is TGTGCCAGCAGCTTAGGGGACCCCAATTCACCCCTCCACTTT.

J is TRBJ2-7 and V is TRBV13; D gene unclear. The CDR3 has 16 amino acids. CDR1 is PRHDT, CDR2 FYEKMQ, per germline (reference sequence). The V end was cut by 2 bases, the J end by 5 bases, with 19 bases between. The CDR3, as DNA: TGTGCCAGCAGCTTAAGGTCTGGTATCGTTCGGCACGAGCAGTACTTC. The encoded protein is CASSLRSGIVRHEQYF.

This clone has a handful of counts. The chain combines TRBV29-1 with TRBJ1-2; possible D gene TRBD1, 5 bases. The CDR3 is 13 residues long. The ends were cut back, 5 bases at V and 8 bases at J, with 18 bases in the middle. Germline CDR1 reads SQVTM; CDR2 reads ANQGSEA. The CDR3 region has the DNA TGCAGCGTTCCTACCCCTGGGACCCTCGGCTACACCTTC. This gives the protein CSVPTPGTLGYTF.

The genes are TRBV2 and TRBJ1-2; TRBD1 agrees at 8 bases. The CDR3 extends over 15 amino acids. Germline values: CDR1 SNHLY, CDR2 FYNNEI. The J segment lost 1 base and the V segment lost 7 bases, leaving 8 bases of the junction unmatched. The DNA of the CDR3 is TGTGCCAGCAACCTACAGGGGGACTTTAACTATGGCTACACCTTC. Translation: CASNLQGDFNYGYTF.

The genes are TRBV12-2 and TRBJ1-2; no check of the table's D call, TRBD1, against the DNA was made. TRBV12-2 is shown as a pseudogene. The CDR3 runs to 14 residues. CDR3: CASPPPTGYYGYTF. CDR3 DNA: TGTGCAAGTCCCCCTCCTACAGGGTACTATGGCTACACCTTC.

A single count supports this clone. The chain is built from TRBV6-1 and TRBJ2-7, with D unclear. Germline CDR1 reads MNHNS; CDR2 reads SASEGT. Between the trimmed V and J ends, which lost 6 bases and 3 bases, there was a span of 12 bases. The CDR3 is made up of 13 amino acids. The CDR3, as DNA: TGTGCCAGCAGCCCGTCTAGTAGCTACGAGCAGTACTTC. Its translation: CASSPSSSYEQYF.

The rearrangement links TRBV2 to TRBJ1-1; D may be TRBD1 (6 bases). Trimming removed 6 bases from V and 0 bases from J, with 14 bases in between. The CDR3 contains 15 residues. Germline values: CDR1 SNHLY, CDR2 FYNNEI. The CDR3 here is CASSQGQILNTEAFF. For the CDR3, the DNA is TGTGCCAGCAGCCAAGGACAGATTTTGAACACTGAAGCTTTCTTT.

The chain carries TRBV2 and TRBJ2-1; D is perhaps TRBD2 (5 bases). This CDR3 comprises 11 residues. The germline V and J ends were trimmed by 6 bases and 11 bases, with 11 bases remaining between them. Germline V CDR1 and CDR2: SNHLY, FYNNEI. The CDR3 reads CASRSSPQQFF. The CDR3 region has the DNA TGTGCCAGCAGATCTAGCCCCCAGCAGTTCTTC.

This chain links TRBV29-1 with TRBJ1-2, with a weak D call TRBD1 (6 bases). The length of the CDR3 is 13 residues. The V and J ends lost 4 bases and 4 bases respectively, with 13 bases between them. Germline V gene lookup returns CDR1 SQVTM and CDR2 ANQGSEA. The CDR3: CSVGGGQGYGYTF. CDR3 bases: TGCAGCGTTGGTGGGGGCCAGGGCTATGGCTACACCTTC.

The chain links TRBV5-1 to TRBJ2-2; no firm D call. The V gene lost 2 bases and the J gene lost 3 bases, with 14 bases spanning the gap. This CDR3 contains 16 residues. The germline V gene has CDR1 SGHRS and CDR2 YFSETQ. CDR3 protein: CASSLTFGGYTGELFF. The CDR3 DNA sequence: TGCGCCAGCAGCTTAACTTTTGGTGGATACACCGGGGAGCTGTTTTTT.

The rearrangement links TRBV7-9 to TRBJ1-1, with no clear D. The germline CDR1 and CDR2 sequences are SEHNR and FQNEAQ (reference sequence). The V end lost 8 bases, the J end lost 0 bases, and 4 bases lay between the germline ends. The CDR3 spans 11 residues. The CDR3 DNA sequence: TGTGCCAGCGAAATGAACACTGAAGCTTTCTTT. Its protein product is CASEMNTEAFF.

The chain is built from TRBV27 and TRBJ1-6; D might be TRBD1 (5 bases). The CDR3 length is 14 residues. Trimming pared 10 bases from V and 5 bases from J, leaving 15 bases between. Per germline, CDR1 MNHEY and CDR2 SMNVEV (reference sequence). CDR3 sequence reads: CATHRGPHNSPLHF. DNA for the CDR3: TGTGCCACCCATAGGGGCCCACATAATTCACCCCTCCACTTT.

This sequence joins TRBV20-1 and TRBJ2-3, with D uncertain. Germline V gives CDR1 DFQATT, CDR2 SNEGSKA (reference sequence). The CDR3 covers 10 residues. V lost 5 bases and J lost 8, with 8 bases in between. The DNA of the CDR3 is TGCAGTGCTCGAGCCGGTACGCAGTATTTT. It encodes CSARAGTQYF.

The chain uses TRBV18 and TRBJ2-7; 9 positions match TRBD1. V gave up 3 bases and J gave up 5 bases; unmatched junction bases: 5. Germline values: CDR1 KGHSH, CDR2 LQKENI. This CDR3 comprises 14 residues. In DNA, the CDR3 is TGTGCCAGCTCACCGGGGACAGGGTACCACGAGCAGTACTTC. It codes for CASSPGTGYHEQYF.

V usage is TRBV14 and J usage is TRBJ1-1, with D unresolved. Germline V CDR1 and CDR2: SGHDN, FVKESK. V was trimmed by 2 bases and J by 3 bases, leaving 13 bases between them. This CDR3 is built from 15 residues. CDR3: CASSQILGKDTEAFF. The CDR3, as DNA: TGTGCCAGCAGCCAAATTCTAGGGAAGGACACTGAAGCTTTCTTT.

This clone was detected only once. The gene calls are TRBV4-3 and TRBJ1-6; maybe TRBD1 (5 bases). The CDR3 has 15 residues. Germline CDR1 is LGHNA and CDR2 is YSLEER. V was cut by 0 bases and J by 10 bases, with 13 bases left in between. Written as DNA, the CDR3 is TGCGCCAGCAGCCAAGATCGAGGGGTGGGGTCACCCCTCCACTTT. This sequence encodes CASSQDRGVGSPLHF.